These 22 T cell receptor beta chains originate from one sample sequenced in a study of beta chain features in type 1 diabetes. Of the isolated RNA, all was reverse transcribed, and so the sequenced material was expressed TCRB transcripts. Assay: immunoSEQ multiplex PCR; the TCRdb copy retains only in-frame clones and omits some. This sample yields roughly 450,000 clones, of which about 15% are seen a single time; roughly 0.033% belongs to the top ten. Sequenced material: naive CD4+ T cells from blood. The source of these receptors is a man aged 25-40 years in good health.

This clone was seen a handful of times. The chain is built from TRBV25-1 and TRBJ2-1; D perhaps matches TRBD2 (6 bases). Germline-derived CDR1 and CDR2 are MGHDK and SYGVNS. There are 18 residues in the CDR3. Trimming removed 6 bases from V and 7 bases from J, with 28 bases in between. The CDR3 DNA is TGTGCCAGCAGCTCTAATCTTCGGACTGCAGGTCGGGGGAATGAGCAGTTCTTC. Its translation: CASSSNLRTAGRGNEQFF.

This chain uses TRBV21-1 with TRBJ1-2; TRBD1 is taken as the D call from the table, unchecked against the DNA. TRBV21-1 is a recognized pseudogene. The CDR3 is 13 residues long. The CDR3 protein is CASSNGTDYGYTF. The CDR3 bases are TGTGCCAGCAGCAATGGGACAGACTACGGCTACACCTTC.

This chain's CDR3 is CASSPGARKETQYF. The CDR3 DNA is TGTGCCAGCAGCCCGGGAGCCCGAAAAGAGACCCAGTACTTC. The chain links TRBV7-9 to TRBJ2-5, with D perhaps matching TRBD2 (6 bases). CDR1 SEHNR and CDR2 FQNEAQ come from the germline V gene (reference sequence). Trimming removed 5 bases from V and 3 bases from J, with 13 bases in between. The CDR3 has 14 amino acids.

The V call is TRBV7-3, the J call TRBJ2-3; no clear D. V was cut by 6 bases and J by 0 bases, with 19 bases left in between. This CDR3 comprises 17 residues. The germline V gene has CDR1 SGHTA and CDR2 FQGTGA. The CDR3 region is CASSLPPGIGSTDTQYF. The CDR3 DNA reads TGTGCCAGCAGTTTACCCCCGGGCATCGGTAGCACAGATACGCAGTATTTT.

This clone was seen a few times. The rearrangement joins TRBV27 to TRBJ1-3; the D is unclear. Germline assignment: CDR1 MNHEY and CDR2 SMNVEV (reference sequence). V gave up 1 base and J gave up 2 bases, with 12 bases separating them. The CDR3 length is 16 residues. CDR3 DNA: TGTGCCAGCAGTTTATATCGGCGGGTGACTGGAAACACCATATATTTT. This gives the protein CASSLYRRVTGNTIYF.

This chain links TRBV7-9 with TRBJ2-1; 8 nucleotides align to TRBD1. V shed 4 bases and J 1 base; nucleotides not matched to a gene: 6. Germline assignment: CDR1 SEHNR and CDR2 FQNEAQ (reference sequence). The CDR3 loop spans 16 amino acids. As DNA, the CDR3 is TGTGCCAGCAGCTACCTCCGGGACAGGTCCTACAATGAGCAGTTCTTC. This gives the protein CASSYLRDRSYNEQFF. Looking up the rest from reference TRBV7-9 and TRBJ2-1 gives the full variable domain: DTGVSQNPRHKITKRGQNVTFRCDPISEHNRLYWYRQTLGQGPEFLTYFQNEAQLEKSRLLSDRFSAERPKGSFSTLEIQRTEQGDSAMYLCASSYLRDRSYNEQFFGPGTRLTVL.

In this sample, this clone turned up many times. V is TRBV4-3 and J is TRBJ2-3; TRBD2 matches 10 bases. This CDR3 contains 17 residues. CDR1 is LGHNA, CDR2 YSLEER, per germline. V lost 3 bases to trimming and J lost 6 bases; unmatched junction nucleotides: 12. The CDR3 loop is CASSQSDSGRKRDTQYF. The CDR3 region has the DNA TGCGCCAGCAGCCAGTCAGATAGCGGGAGGAAACGGGATACGCAGTATTTT.

The CDR3 spells CASSYGGKANYGYTF. CDR3 in DNA: TGTGCCAGCAGTTACGGGGGTAAAGCTAACTATGGCTACACCTTC. The chain is built from TRBV6-6 and TRBJ1-2, with a tentative D call TRBD1 (5 bases). Trimming stripped 2 bases from V and 0 bases from J, with 10 bases between. CDR1 and CDR2 from the germline V gene are MNHNY and SVGAGI (reference sequence). This CDR3 contains 15 residues.

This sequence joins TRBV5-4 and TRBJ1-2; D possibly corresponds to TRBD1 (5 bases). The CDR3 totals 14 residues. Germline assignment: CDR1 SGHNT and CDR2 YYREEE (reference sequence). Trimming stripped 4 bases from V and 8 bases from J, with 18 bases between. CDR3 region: CASSPRAGTQGYTF. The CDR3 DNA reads TGTGCCAGCAGCCCCCGCGCGGGGACTCAAGGCTACACCTTC.

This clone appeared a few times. The chain's CDR3 is CASSWPPGQGRYEQYF. CDR3 coding DNA: TGTGCCAGCAGTTGGCCACCGGGACAGGGGAGGTACGAGCAGTACTTC. V is TRBV6-5 and J is TRBJ2-7; 10 nucleotides align to TRBD1. The CDR3 has 16 amino acids. V shed 4 bases and J 4 bases; nucleotides not matched to a gene: 10. Germline V gene lookup returns CDR1 MNHEY and CDR2 SVGAGI.

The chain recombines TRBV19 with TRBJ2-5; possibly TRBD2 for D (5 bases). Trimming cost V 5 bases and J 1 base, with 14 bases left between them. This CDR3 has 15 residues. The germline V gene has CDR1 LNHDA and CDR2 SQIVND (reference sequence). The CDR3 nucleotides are TGTGCCAGTAGTTTCTACGCCGGGATCCAAGAGACCCAGTACTTC. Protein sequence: CASSFYAGIQETQYF.

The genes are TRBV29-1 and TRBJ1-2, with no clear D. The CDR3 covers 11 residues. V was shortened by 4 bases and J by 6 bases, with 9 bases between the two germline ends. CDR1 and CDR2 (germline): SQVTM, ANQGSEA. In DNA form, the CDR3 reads TGCAGCGTTGTCAAGGGAAATGGCTACACCTTC. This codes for CSVVKGNGYTF.

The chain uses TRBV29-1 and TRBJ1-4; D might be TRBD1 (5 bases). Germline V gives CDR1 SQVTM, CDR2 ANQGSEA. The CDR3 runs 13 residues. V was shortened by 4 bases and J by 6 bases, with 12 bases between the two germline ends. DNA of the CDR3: TGCAGCGTTGTCGGGACCGAGGATGAAAAACTGTTTTTT. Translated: CSVVGTEDEKLFF.

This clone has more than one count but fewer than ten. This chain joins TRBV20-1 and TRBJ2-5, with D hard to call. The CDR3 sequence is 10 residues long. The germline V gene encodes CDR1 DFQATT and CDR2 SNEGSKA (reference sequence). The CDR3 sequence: CSLLRETQYF. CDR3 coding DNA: TGCAGCTTACTTAGGGAGACCCAGTACTTC.

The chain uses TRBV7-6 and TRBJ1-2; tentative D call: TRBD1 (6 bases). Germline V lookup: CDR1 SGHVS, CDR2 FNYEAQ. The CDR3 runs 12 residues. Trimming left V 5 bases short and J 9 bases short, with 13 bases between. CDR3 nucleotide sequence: TGTGCCAGCAGCCAGCAGGGGACTAGCTACACCTTC. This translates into CASSQQGTSYTF.

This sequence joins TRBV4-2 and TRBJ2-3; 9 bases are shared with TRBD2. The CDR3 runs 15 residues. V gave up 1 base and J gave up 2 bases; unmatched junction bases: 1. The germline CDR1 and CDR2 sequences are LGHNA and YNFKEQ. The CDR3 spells CASSQGLADTDTQYF. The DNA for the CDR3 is TGTGCCAGCAGCCAAGGACTAGCGGACACAGATACGCAGTATTTT.

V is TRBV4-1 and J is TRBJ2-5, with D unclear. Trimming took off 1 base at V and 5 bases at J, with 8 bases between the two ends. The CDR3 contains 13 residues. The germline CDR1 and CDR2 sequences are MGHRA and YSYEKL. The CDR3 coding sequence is TGCGCCAGCAGCCAAGTTTTACAGGAGACCCAGTACTTC. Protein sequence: CASSQVLQETQYF.

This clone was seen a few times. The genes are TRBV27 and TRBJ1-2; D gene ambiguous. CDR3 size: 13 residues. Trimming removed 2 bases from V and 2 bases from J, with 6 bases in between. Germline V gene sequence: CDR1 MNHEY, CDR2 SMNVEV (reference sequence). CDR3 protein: CASSLRHNYGYTF. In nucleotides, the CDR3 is TGTGCCAGCAGTTTAAGGCACAACTATGGCTACACCTTC.

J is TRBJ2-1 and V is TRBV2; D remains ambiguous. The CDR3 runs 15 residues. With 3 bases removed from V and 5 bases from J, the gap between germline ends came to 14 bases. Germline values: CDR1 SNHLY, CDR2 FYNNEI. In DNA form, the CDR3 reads TGTGCCAGCAGTGATGTGGGGTTACCGCACAATGAGCAGTTCTTC. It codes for CASSDVGLPHNEQFF. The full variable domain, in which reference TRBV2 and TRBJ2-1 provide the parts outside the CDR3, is EPEVTQTPSHQVTQMGQEVILRCVPISNHLYFYWYRQILGQKVEFLVSFYNNEISEKSEIFDDQFSVERPDGSNFTLKIRSTKLEDSAMYFCASSDVGLPHNEQFFGPGTRLTVL.

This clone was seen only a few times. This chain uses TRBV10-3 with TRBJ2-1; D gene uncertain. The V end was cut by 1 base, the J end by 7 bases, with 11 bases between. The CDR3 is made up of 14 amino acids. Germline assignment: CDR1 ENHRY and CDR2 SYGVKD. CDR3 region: CAISELKSWNEQFF. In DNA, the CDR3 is TGTGCCATCAGTGAGTTGAAATCTTGGAATGAGCAGTTCTTC.

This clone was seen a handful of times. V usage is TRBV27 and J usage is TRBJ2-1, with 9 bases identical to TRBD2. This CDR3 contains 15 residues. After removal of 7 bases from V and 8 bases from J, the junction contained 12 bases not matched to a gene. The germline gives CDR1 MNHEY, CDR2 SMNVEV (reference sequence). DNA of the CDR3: TGTGCCAGCACGGAGGCGGGAGGGCCCTCGGATGAGCAGTTCTTC. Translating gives CASTEAGGPSDEQFF.

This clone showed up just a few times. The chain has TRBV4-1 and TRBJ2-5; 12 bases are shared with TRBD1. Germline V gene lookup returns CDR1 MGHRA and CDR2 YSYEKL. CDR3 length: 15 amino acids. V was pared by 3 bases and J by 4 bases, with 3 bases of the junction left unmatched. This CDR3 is CASSHGGQGAETQYF. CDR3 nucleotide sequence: TGCGCCAGCAGCCATGGGGGACAGGGGGCAGAGACCCAGTACTTC.